Detailed here is one T cell receptor beta chain. This sample was included in a study of blood T cell repertoires in COVID-19. The table came from immunoSEQ multiplex PCR; TCRdb's copy has only in-frame clones and leaves some out. In the table there are approximately 230,000 clones, roughly 84% of which are singletons. V was clipped by 2 bases and J by 8 bases; unmatched bases: 6. Germline CDR1 and CDR2: SGHTA and FQGNSA. This CDR3 contains 16 residues. The rearrangement uses TRBV7-2 and TRBJ2-1, with 13 bases that match TRBD2. The sequenced sample consisted of peripheral blood. This clonotype was obtained from a man between 25 and 39 years old with active or convalescent COVID-19. CDR3 sequence: CASSLTSGGAMDEQFF. The CDR3 bases are TGTGCCAGCAGCTTAACTAGCGGGGGGGCGATGGATGAGCAGTTCTTC.